This T cell receptor beta chain was sequenced for a study of blood T cell repertoires in COVID-19 (dated by TCRdb to about 2020). Background for the entire study: The collaborator samples originated in the United States, Italy and Spain and spanned the acute and convalescent phases of COVID-19. A freely available public database, intended as a resource for researchers studying the immune response to SARS-CoV-2, is where the repertoires were released. The dataset comprised deeply sampled blood TCRbeta repertoires from subjects exposed to, actively infected with, or recovered from COVID-19. Sample metadata almost always included a de-identified subject ID, COVID-19 status, age in years and sex. Where HLA class I and class II types were available, the types were taken from metadata supplied by the sample provider, not from assay-based typing. The samples were drawn from the first 160 participants of the ongoing ImmuneRACE study and from 1,254 subjects provided by 6 global collaborators. The prospective study material was composed of cDNA or gDNA derived from T cells, B-cell-depleted T cells, or PBMCs.

As encoded in the germline V gene (reference sequence), CDR1 is SGHNT while CDR2 is YYREEE. Between the V and J ends, shortened by 0 bases and 0 bases respectively, the junction contains 12 bases. From the cysteine through the phenylalanine, the CDR3 covers 17 amino acids. The only DNA kept is the CDR3, 51 bases in frame from the first base. General study outcomes and caveats: How much clinical and demographic metadata was included differed by source and by participant, and the metadata was provided uncurated.

TCRbeta CDR3 regions were amplified from genomic DNA using the immunoSEQ Assay, a bias-controlled multiplex PCR. The paper's processing steps were these. The number of nucleated cells in each sample was estimated by amplification of reference gene primers within the assay. Sequence reads were collapsed and filtered to measure the absolute abundance of every unique TCRbeta CDR3 rearrangement. Productive Simpson clonality was computed per sample as the square root of Simpson's diversity index over productive rearrangements. Imported from immuneACCESS, the table was reduced by TCRdb to in-frame sequences with V and J called. These copies leave out some clones; in studies compared against another copy, an unresolved V gene accounts for under half, and the cause of the remainder is not known. V and J calls plus clone size are reproduced from that table; the DNA served to infer D and trimming. Across this sample there are about 37,000 clones, with less than 85% seen only once. The ten biggest clones cover around an eighth of the sample.

Collaborating institutions collected whole blood in K2EDTA tubes following their own protocols. For TCRbeta analysis, collaborators shipped samples in one of three forms: frozen whole blood, isolated PBMCs, or DNA extracted from either of those sample types. To note about this clone: The specificity of this receptor is unknown. No much larger clonotype is one base removed from it; base qualities were not supplied.

Recombination linked TRBV5-4 to TRBJ1-4; the D region possibly corresponds to TRBD1 (5 bases align). The sample comprised peripheral blood. The TCR comes from a woman in her sixties or seventies with acute or convalescent COVID-19. Here the CDR3 is given as CASSLGRQGPTNEKLFF. The DNA sequence follows: TGTGCCAGCAGCTTGGGGCGTCAGGGCCCAACTAATGAAAAACTGTTTTTT. The entire variable domain, with the stretches around the CDR3 drawn from the reference TRBV5-4 and TRBJ1-4 proteins, is ETGVTQSPTHLIKTRGQQVTLRCSSQSGHNTVSWYQQALGQGPQFIFQYYREEENGRGNFPPRFSGLQFPNYSSELNVNALELDDSALYLCASSLGRQGPTNEKLFFGSGTQLSVL.